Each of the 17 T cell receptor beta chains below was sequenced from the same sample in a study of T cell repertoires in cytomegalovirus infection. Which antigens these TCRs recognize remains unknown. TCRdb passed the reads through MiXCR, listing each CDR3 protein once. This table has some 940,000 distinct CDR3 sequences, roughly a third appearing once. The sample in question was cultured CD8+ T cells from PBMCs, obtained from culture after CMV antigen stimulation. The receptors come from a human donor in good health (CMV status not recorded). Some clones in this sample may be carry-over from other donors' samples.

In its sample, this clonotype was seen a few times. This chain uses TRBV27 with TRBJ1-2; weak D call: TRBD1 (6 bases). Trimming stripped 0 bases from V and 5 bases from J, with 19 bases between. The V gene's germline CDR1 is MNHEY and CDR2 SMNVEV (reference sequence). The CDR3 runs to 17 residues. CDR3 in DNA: TGTGCCAGCAGTTTATCCTTCTCCGCAGGGGCGGGTTATGGCTACACCTTC. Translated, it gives CASSLSFSAGAGYGYTF.

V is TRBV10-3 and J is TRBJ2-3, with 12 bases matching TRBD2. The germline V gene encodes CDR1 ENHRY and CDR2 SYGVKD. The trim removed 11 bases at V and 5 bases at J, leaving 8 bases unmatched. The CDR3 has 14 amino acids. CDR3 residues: CAVASGGARDTQYF. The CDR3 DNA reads TGTGCCGTTGCTAGCGGGGGGGCCAGAGATACGCAGTATTTT.

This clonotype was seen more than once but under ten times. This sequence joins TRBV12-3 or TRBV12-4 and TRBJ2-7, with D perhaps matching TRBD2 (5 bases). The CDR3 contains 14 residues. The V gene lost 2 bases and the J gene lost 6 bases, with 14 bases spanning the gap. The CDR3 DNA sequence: TGTGCCAGCAGTTTAATACGATTGAGGGCCGAGCAGTACTTC. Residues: CASSLIRLRAEQYF.

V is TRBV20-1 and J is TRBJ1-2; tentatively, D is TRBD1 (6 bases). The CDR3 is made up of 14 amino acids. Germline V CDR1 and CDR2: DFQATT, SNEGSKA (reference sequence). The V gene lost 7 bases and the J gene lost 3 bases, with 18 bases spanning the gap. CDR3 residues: CSGLGRGHDYGYTF. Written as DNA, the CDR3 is TGCAGTGGATTGGGCCGGGGGCACGACTATGGCTACACCTTC.

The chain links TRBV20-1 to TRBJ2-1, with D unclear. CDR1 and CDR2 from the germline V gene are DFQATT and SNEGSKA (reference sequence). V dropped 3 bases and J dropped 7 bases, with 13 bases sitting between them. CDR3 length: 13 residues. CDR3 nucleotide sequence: TGCAGTGCTAGGGTCCCCACCCCGAATGAGCAGTTCTTC. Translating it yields CSARVPTPNEQFF.

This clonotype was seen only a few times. The DNA of the CDR3 is TGTGCCACCAGTCCCGACGGGGCTAACACCGGGGAGCTGTTTTTT. Translated: CATSPDGANTGELFF. The rearrangement links TRBV15 to TRBJ2-2, with D perhaps TRBD1 or TRBD2 (5 bases each). Trimming pared 6 bases from V and 2 bases from J, leaving 13 bases between. The germline V gene has CDR1 LNHNV and CDR2 YYDKDF (reference sequence). CDR3 size: 15 residues.

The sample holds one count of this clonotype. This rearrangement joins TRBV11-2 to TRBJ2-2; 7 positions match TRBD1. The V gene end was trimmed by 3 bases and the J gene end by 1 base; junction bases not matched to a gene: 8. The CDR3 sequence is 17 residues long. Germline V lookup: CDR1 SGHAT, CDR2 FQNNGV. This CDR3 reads CASSFSIGTENTGELFF. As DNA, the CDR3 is TGTGCCAGCAGCTTTAGCATCGGGACAGAGAACACCGGGGAGCTGTTTTTT. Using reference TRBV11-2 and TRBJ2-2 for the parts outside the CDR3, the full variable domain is EAGVAQSPRYKIIEKRQSVAFWCNPISGHATLYWYQQILGQGPKLLIQFQNNGVVDDSQLPKDRFSAERLKGVDSTLKIQPAKLEDSAVYLCASSFSIGTENTGELFFGEGSRLTVL.

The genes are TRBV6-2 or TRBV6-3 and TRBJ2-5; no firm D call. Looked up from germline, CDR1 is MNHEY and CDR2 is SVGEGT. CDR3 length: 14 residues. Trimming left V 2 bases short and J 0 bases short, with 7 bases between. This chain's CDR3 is CASSYKPNQETQYF. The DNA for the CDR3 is TGTGCCAGCAGTTACAAGCCGAACCAAGAGACCCAGTACTTC.

The CDR3 DNA reads as TGTGCCAGTAGTACTACGGTCACCCGGGGACAGGGTCGGTTCGATGAGCAGTTCTTC. Amino acid sequence: CASSTTVTRGQGRFDEQFF. This chain joins TRBV19 and TRBJ2-1; the match to TRBD1 covers 9 bases. Germline CDR1 is LNHDA and CDR2 is SQIVND (reference sequence). The CDR3 consists of 19 residues. V lost 4 bases and J lost 8; bases outside the gene matches: 21.

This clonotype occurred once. CDR3 residues: CASSQGQQRTQYF. DNA of the CDR3: TGCGCCAGCAGCCAGGGGCAGCAGAGGACCCAGTACTTC. The rearrangement links TRBV4-1 to TRBJ2-5; D may be TRBD1 (5 bases). Trimming stripped 3 bases from V and 7 bases from J, with 12 bases between. CDR1 is MGHRA, CDR2 YSYEKL, per germline. There are 13 residues in the CDR3.

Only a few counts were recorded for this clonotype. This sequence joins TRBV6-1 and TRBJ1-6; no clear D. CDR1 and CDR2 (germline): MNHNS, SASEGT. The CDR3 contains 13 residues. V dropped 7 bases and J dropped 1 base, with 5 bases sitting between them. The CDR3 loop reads CASIGSYNSPLHF. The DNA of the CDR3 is TGTGCCAGCATAGGATCCTATAATTCACCCCTCCACTTT.

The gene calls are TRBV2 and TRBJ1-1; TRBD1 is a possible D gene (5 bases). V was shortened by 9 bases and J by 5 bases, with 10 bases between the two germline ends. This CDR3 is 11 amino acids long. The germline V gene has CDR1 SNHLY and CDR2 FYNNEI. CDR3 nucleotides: TGTGCCAGGACCCGGGGGACTGAAGCTTTCTTT. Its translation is CARTRGTEAFF.

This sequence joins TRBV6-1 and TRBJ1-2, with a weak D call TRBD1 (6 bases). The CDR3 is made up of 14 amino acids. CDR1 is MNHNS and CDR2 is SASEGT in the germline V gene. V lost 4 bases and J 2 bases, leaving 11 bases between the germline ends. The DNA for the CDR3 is TGTGCCAGCAGTGGGGGGGGCGCGAACTATGGCTACACCTTC. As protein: CASSGGGANYGYTF.

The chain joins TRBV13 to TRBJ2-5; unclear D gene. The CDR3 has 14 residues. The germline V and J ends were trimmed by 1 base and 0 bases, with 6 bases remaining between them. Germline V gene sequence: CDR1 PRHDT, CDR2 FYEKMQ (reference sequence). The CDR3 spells CASSLEQHQETQYF. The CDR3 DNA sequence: TGTGCCAGCAGCTTAGAACAGCACCAAGAGACCCAGTACTTC. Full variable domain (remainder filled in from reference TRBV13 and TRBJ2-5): AAGVIQSPRHLIKEKRETATLKCYPIPRHDTVYWYQQGPGQDPQFLISFYEKMQSDKGSIPDRFSAQQFSDYHSELNMSSLELGDSALYFCASSLEQHQETQYFGPGTRLLVL.

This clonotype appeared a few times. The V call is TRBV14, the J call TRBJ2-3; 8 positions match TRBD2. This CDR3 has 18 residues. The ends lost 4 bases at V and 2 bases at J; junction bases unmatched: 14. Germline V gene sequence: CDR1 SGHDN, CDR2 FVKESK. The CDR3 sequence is CASSLAGRAGEITDTQYF. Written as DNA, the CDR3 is TGTGCCAGCAGCCTGGCAGGTCGAGCGGGGGAGATCACAGATACGCAGTATTTT.

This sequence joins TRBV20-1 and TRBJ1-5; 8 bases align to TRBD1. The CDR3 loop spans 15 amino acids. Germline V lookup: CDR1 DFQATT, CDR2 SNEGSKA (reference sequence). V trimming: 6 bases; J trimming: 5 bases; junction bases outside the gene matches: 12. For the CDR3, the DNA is TGCAGTGCGGCCCTGAGACAGGGGTGGGATCAGCCCCAGCATTTT. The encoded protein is CSAALRQGWDQPQHF.

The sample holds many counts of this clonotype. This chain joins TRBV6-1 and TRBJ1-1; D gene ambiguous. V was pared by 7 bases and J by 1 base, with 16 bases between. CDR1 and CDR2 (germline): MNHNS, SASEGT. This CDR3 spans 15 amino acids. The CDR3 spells CASIQGPWRNTEAFF. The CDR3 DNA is TGTGCCAGCATCCAAGGGCCTTGGCGGAACACTGAAGCTTTCTTT.